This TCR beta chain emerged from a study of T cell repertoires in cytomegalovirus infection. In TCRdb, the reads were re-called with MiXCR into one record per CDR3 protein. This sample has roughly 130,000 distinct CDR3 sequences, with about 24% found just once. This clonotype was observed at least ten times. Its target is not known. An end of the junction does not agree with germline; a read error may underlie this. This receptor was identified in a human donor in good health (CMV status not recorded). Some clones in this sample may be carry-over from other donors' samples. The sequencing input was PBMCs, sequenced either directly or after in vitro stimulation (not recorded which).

The CDR3 DNA reads as TGTGCCAGCAGTTTAGCGGGGGCCTCCTACAATGAGCAGTTCTTC. It is translated as CASSLAGASYNEQFF. The chain has TRBV7-9 and TRBJ2-1; TRBD2 matches 9 bases. The CDR3 extends over 15 amino acids. Germline-derived CDR1 and CDR2 are SEHNR and FQNEAQ (reference sequence).